This TCR beta chain was found in a study of cytomegalovirus exposure and HLA in healthy donors. The CDR3 contains 15 residues. Trimming at V came to 5 bases and at J to 6 bases, leaving 8 bases not matched to a gene. Germline V gives CDR1 SGHAT, CDR2 FQNNGV. All the people who gave samples were healthy bone marrow donors. Use of 60 Vbeta and 13 Jbeta primers characterized the PCR. Assay used: immunoSEQ multiplex PCR; TCRdb lists only in-frame clones, some missing. Among approximately 260,000 clones, about 93% were seen once, and the ten largest hold about 1.7%. The chain joins TRBV11-2 to TRBJ1-1; TRBD1 matches at 11 bases. The sample was PBMCs. The source is a girl under 10 years old in good health and CMV-seronegative. CDR3 DNA sequence: TGTGCCAGCAGCCCGGGACAGGGGGGTATCCCTGAAGCTTTCTTT. It yields the protein CASSPGQGGIPEAFF.